This TCR beta chain was retrieved from a study of blood T cell repertoires in COVID-19. Study-wide context: Samples of COVID-19 (acute and convalescent) were obtained from the United States, Italy and Spain. T cells, B-cell-depleted T cells, or PBMCs supplied cDNA or gDNA.

How the authors handled the data: Estimates of nucleated cell counts were drawn from the amplification of reference gene primers. Clones were sequenced by immunoSEQ multiplex PCR, and TCRdb holds only the in-frame ones, with some missing. The V and J calls and clone size are taken from that table; D and trimming were inferred from the DNA. The sample gives just over 650,000 clones, approximately 90% of which show up once; approximately 0.25% is in the top ten. This CDR3 has 12 amino acids. Germline values: CDR1 LGHDT, CDR2 YNNKEL (reference sequence). V was pared by 0 bases and J by 13 bases, with 10 bases between.

This clonotype was sampled from a woman younger than 35 with acute or convalescent COVID-19. The chain couples TRBV3-1 (or the pseudogene TRBV3-2) to TRBJ2-1; possible D gene TRBD2, 5 bases. Sequencing input: peripheral blood. DNA for the CDR3: TGTGCCAGCAGCCAAGATGTGCGGGTACAGTTCTTC. It is translated as CASSQDVRVQFF.